This T cell receptor beta chain is drawn from a study of identical twins (dated by TCRdb to about 2016). Background on the whole study: TCR alpha and beta repertoires from monozygotic twins, unrelated adults of various ages and cord blood were deep-sequenced to test whether fetal clonotypes persist. To rule out contamination, replicate twin experiments were performed at different times with different library preparation protocols.

All donors were healthy Caucasians. The twin cohort consisted of three pairs of female monozygotic twins, all aged roughly 18 to 29 years. RNA for TCR libraries was isolated from peripheral blood mononuclear cells. The study at large found these results: Compared with coincidental sharing between unrelated individuals, out-of-frame TCR alpha sequences shared between twins showed an excess of sequences with low generation probability. Zero-insertion analyses could be partly confounded by invariant T cells such as MAIT and iNKT, though diverse VJ usage argued against such confounding for most clonotypes. In monozygotic twins, recombination models systematically underestimated out-of-frame TCR alpha sharing, but the models matched the sharing seen between unrelated individuals. Excess twin sharing in beta out-of-frame sequences was weaker because fewer shared sequences lowered the signal-to-noise ratio. Because the same donors could not be followed over many years, the conclusions depended on cross-sectional statistical analysis. Abundant cord blood beta clonotypes had fewer insertions, young adult naive repertoires showed a similar but weaker trend, and memory repertoires showed no such trend.

Regarding this clonotype: The antigen it binds to is not known. The sample holds no much larger clone one base away, and base qualities are not on file.

Libraries were constructed by 5' RACE. Sequencing was carried out with an Illumina HiSeq 2000. A universal primer binding site was introduced by template switching, and a unique molecular identifier was present in the final cDNA, enabling accurate counting of TCR cDNA molecules. Specific primers in the conserved constant-segment region were used to synthesize first-strand cDNA for the TCR alpha and beta chains. To control for contamination, every cDNA library carried two barcodes: a SMART-Mk sample barcode plus Illumina barcodes. TruSeq adapter sequences along with Illumina sample barcodes were introduced in two successive PCR steps. The TCR alpha and beta cDNA libraries were sequenced on the Illumina HiSeq platform using custom primers. In the paper's pipeline: Unique molecular identifiers were extracted from raw reads with MiGEC, and CDR3 positions were determined with MiXCR. Recombination models were inferred per individual with the repgenHMM and IGoR tools using an EM algorithm. Shared clonotypes were analyzed with the tcR package in R, and sharing was normalized by the product of cloneset sizes. To study raw recombination free of thymic and clonal selection effects, out-of-frame nonproductive sequences were analyzed. TCRdb applied fastp at Q25 and MiXCR to the public reads, then kept only in-frame beta chains. Every distinct CDR3 protein forms one entry, paired with its most common genes and DNA. What appears here as the V and J calls and clone size reflects TCRdb's work, not the paper's. The sample table records 600,000 to 800,000 distinct CDR3 sequences; 21% of these occur just once. The ten largest account for about 4.5% of the sample.

In addition, the sample was reused for a study of T cells expressing NK-cell markers. Per the second study: In sorted CD3+CD56+NKG2C+, CD3+CD56+NKG2C- and CD3+CD56-NKG2C+ T-cell subsets from several donors, TCR beta-chain repertoires were profiled. Among the eight sequenced donors, only one was HCMV-seronegative, while the other seven were HCMV-seropositive. In several experiments an anti-gammadeltaTCR antibody was added to restrict sorting to alphabetaTCR-expressing T cells. For about 6 donors, the dominant CD3+CD56+NKG2C+ clonotypes were among the top 10 CD8+ clonotypes and accounted for roughly 1.0-8% of CD8+ T cells. Those dominant clonotypes were again the most abundant among CD3+CD56-NKG2C+ cells in a handful of donors, at roughly 25-65%. Whether the expanded NKG2C-expressing T cell clones were specific for HCMV antigens remained unclear. The study sequenced eight donors, all healthy volunteers chosen at random: three men and five women. To determine HCMV serostatus, a commercial ELISA kit was used to detect HCMV-specific IgG in serum. For roughly 6 donors, bulk peripheral blood T-cell repertoires were also sequenced from unsorted PBMC. Reads were demultiplexed and grouped by UMI with MIGEC, and clonotypes were assembled and quantified with MiTCR. Only TCR cDNA sequences supported by at least two reads were kept to exclude erroneous sequences. The tcR package was used for downstream repertoire analysis, and clonotypes were matched across fractions by CDR3 nucleotide sequence plus V segment. VDJmatch was used to annotate antigen specificity against VDJdb, with one amino acid substitution allowed in CDR3.

This TCR was sampled from a woman under 30 in good health. Sequencing was carried out using PBMCs.

This receptor has the CDR3 CASSQGRAPNTEAFF. The sequenced DNA is TGTGCCAGCAGCCAAGGACGGGCCCCGAACACTGAAGCTTTCTTT. The receptor chain draws on TRBV4-2 and TRBJ1-1; no D gene is confidently identified. From its cysteine to its phenylalanine, the CDR3 spans 15 amino acids. Only the CDR3 DNA stays, 45 bases, in frame from base 1. Reading the germline V gene gives CDR1 LGHNA and CDR2 YNFKEQ. The junction carries 10 bases between V and J, which are trimmed by 1 base and 1 base respectively.